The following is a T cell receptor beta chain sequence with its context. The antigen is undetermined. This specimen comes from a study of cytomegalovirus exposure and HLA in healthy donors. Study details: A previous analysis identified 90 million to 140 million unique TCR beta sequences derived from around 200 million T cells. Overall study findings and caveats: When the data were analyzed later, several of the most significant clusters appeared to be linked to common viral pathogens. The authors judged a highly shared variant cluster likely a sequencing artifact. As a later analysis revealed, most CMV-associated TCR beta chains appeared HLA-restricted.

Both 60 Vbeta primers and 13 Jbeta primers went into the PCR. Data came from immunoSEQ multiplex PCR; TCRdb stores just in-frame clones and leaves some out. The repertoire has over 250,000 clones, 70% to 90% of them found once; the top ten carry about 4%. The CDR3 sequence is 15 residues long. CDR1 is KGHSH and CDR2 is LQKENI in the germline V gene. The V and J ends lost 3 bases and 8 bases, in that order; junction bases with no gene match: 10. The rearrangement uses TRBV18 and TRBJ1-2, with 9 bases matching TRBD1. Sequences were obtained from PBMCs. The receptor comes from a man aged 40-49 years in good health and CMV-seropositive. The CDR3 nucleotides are TGTGCCAGCTCACCGGACAGGGGCCTGAGAGGGGGCTACACCTTC. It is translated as CASSPDRGLRGGYTF.